The table lists the clone carrying this TCR beta chain with many counts. This sample was taken from a study of early T cells in non-severe SARS-CoV-2 infection. Each CDR3 protein gets one entry after TCRdb re-called the 5' RACE reads with MiXCR. The table shows more than 90,000 distinct CDR3 sequences, with around 13% occurring only once. CDR3 length: 14 amino acids. Germline assignment: CDR1 SGHDT and CDR2 YYEEEE. Losses at the gene ends were 5 bases for V and 6 bases for J; bases not matched to a gene: 10. Input material: whole blood. This clonotype was obtained from an adult who was a healthcare worker with PCR-confirmed SARS-CoV-2 infection or an uninfected control (not recorded which). The rearrangement joins TRBV5-6 to TRBJ1-2; 7 bases line up with TRBD1. The CDR3 DNA follows: TGTGCCAGCAGGCCCCGAGGGGGCGCTCATGGCTACACCTTC. It is translated as CASRPRGGAHGYTF.